This T cell receptor (beta chain) was obtained from a study of regulatory T cells in long-lasting Graves disease. Study-wide results and caveats: Persistent disease favored TRBV28, TRBJ1-2 and TRBJ2-5. Persistent Graves' patients showed reduced TCR diversity versus newly diagnosed patients.

This clonotype was counted between two and nine times. Its target is not known. Per the germline V gene, CDR1 is SGHTA and CDR2 is FQGNSA. There are 14 residues in the CDR3. With V trimmed by 6 bases and J by 1 base, 5 bases remained unmatched. The time point here: persistent/refractory GD, antithyroid drugs over 5 years with positive TRAb. After RNA was extracted from PBMCs, the TCR library was made from it. Through Arm-PCR of CDR3 regions and iRepertoire HTBI primers, TCR beta libraries were built. TCRdb re-derived calls from the multiplex PCR reads in MiXCR, one entry per CDR3 protein. The table includes about 470,000 distinct CDR3 sequences, 20% to 25% detected once.

The gene calls are TRBV7-2 and TRBJ2-7; 8 bases match TRBD2. This TCR derives from a female donor with Graves disease. Source: peripheral blood mononuclear cells (PBMCs), taken when the disease was refractory, from a patient treated with antithyroid drugs. CDR3 sequence: CASRAGVTSYEQYF. The CDR3 DNA follows: TGTGCCAGCAGAGCGGGGGTCACTTCCTACGAGCAGTACTTC.